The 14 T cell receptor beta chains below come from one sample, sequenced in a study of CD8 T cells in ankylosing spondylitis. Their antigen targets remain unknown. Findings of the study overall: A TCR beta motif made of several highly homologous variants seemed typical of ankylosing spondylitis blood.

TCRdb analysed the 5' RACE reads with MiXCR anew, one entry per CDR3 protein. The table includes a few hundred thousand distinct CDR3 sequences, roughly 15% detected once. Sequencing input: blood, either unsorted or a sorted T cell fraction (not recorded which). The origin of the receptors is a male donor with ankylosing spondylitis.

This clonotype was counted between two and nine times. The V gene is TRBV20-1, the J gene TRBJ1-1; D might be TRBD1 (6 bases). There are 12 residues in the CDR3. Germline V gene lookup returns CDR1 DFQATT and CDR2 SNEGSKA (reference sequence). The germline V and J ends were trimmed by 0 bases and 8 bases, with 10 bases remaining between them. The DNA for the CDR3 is TGCAGTGCTAGAGATTTCAGGGGCGAAGCTTTCTTT. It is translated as CSARDFRGEAFF.

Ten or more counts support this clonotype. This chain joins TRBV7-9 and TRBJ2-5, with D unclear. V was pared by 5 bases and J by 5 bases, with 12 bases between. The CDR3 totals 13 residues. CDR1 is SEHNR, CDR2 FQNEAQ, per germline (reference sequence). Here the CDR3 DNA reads TGTGCCAGCAGCCTTACCCTTGGGGAGACCCAGTACTTC. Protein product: CASSLTLGETQYF.

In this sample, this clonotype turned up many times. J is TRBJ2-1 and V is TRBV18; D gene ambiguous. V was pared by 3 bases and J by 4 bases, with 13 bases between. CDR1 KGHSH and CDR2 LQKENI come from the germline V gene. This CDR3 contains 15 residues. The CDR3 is CASSPSSPGYNEQFF. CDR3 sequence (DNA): TGTGCCAGCTCACCGTCATCCCCCGGTTACAATGAGCAGTTCTTC.

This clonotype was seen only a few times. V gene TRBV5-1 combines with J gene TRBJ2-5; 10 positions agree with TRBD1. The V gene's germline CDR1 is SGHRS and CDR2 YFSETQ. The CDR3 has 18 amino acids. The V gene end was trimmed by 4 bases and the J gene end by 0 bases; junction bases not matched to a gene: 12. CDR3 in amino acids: CASSIGQGGRTHQETQYF. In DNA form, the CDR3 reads TGCGCCAGCAGCATAGGACAGGGGGGCCGAACACACCAAGAGACCCAGTACTTC.

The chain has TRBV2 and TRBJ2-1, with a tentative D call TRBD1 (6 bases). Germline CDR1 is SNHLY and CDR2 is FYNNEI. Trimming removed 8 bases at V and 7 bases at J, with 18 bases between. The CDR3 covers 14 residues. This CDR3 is CASGRGQRRNEQFF. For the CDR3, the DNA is TGTGCCAGCGGCAGGGGCCAAAGGCGGAATGAGCAGTTCTTC.

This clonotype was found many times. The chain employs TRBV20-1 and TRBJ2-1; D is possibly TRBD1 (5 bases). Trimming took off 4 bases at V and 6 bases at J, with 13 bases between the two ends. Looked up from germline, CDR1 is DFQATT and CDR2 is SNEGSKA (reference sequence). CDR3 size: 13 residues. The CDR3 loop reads CSAIYGAINEQFF. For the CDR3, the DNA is TGCAGTGCTATTTATGGGGCGATCAATGAGCAGTTCTTC.

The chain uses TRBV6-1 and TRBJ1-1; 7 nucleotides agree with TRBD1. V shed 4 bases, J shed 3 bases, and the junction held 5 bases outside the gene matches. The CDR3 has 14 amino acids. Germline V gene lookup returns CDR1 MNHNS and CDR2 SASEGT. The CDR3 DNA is TGTGCCAGCAGTGCCGACAGGGTAGACACTGAAGCTTTCTTT. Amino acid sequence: CASSADRVDTEAFF.

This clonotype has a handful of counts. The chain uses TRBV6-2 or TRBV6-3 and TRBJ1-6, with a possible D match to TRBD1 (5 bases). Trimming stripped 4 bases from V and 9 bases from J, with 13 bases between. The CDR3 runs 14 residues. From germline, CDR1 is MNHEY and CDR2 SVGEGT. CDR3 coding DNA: TGTGCCAGCAGTTCCGCGGGACTTTCTTCACCCCTCCACTTT. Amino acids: CASSSAGLSSPLHF.

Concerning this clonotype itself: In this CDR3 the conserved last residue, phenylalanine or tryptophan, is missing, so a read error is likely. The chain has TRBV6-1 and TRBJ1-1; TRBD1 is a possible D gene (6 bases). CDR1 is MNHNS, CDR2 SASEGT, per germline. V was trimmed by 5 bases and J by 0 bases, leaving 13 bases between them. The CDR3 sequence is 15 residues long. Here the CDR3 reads CASSRQAFMNTEAFL. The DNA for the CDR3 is TGTGCCAGCAGTAGACAGGCTTTTATGAACACTGAAGCTTTCTTG.

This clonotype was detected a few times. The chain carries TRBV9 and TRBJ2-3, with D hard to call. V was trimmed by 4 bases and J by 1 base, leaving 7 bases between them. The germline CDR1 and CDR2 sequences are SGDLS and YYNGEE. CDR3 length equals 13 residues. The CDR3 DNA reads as TGTGCCAGCAGCCCGAAGGGCACAGATACGCAGTATTTT. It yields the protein CASSPKGTDTQYF.

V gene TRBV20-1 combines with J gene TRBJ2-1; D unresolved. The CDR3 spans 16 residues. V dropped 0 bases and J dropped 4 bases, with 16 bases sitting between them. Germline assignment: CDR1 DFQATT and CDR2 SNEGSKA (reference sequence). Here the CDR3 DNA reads TGCAGTGCTAGAGATCTCGGCAACCCTAAATACAATGAGCAGTTCTTC. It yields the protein CSARDLGNPKYNEQFF.

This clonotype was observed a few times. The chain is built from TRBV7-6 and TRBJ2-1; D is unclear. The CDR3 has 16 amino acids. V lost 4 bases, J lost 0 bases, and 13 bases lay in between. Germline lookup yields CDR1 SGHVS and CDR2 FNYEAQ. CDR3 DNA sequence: TGTGCCAGCAGCTCCCAGACAAGAAGCTCCTACAATGAGCAGTTCTTC. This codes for CASSSQTRSSYNEQFF.

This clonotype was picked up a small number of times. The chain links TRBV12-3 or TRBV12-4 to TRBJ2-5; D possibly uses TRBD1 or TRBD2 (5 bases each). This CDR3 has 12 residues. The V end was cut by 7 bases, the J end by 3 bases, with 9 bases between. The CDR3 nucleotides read TGTGCCAGCATCGGGGCGGAAGAGACCCAGTACTTC. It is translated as CASIGAEETQYF.

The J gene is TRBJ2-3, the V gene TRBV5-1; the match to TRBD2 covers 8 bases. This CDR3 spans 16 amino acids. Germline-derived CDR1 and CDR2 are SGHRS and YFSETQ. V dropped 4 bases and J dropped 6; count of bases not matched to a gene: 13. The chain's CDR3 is CASSPINGGAVDTQYF. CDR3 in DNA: TGCGCCAGCAGCCCAATTAACGGGGGGGCCGTGGATACGCAGTATTTT.